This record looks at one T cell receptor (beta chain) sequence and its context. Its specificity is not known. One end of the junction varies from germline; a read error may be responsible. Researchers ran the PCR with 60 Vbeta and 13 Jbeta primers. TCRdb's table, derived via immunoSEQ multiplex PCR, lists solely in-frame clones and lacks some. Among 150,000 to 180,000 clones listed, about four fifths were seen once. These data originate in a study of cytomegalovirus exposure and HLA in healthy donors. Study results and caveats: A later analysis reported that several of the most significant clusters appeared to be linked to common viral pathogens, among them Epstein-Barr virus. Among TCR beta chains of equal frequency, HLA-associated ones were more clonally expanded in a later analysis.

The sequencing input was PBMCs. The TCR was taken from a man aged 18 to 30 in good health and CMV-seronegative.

CDR3 residues: CSSSRGRASNYGYTF. CDR3 sequence (DNA): TGTTCCAGCAGTCGTGGCAGGGCATCTAACTATGGCTACACCTTC. The chain links TRBV7-9 to TRBJ1-2, with D maybe TRBD1 (5 bases). The CDR3 is 15 amino acids. Germline V gene data show CDR1 as SEHNR and CDR2 as FQNEAQ (reference sequence).